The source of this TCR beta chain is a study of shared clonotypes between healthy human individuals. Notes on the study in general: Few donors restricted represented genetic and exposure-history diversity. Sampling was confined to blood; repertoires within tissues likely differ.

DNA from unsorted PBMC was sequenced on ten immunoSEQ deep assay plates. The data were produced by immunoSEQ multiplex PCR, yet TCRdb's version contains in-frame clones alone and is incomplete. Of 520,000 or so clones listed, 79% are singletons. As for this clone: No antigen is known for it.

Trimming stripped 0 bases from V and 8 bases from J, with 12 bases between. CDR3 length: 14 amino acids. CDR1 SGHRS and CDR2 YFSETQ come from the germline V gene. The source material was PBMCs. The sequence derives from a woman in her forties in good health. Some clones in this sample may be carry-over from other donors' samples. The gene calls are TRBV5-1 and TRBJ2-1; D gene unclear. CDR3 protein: CASSLGISRDEQFF. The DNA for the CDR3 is TGCGCCAGCAGCTTGGGAATCTCCCGAGATGAGCAGTTCTTC.